The T cell receptor (beta chain) described here comes from a study of OX40 agonist ivuxolimab in advanced cancers. Profiled with immunoSEQ multiplex PCR; TCRdb holds only in-frame clones, not every one. The repertoire has roughly 18,000 clones, 87% of them found once; the top ten carry around 32%. Judged by abundance, this clone is medium-sized. What it binds is not known. Study results and caveats: CD4+ and CD8+ T cells in blood underwent clonal expansion by week 6 at 0.1 to 3.0 mg/kg. Partial responders dosed at 0.1-3.0 mg/kg displayed clonal expansion ranking among the lowest.

CDR1 SGHDT and CDR2 YYEEEE come from the germline V gene. Trimming cost V 4 bases and J 5 bases, with 22 bases left between them. This CDR3 comprises 17 residues. The TCR originated in an adult with an advanced solid tumor such as melanoma, head and neck, liver or kidney cancer. The source was CD4+ or CD8+ T cells sorted from blood, collected in a trial of the OX40 agonist ivuxolimab. The rearrangement uses TRBV5-6 and TRBJ2-4; no reliable D call. For the CDR3, the DNA is TGTGCCAGCAGCCCCCCACTGGGTAGTCCGCACCAAAACATTCAGTACTTC. This gives the protein CASSPPLGSPHQNIQYF.